One sample yielded the 3 T cell receptor beta chains listed below, sequenced in a study of early T cells in non-severe SARS-CoV-2 infection. Each CDR3 protein gets one entry after TCRdb re-called the 5' RACE reads with MiXCR. Counted here are 55,000 to 70,000 distinct CDR3 sequences, approximately 12% occurring once; the ten biggest clones make up over 1%. The input for sequencing was whole blood, taken at baseline. The receptors were sampled from an adult who was a healthcare worker with PCR-confirmed SARS-CoV-2 infection or an uninfected control (not recorded which). The donor label of this sample is uncertain.

There are a few counts of this clonotype. The V gene is TRBV10-3, the J gene TRBJ1-1; TRBD1 might be the D (5 bases). Germline CDR1 ENHRY, CDR2 SYGVKD. The CDR3 covers 12 residues. V lost 10 bases, J lost 1 base, and 10 bases lay in between. CDR3 sequence reads: CATGTGNTEAFF. Here the CDR3 DNA reads TGTGCCACCGGGACGGGGAACACTGAAGCTTTCTTT.

There are many counts of this clonotype. The CDR3 reads CSVAQSNYGYTF. The DNA of the CDR3 is TGCAGCGTTGCGCAGTCCAACTATGGCTACACCTTC. The chain joins TRBV29-1 to TRBJ1-2; D ambiguous. This CDR3 is built from 12 residues. Germline V CDR1 and CDR2: SQVTM, ANQGSEA. V was pared by 4 bases and J by 2 bases, with 8 bases between.

A few counts support this clonotype. The J gene is TRBJ2-5, the V gene TRBV7-9, with 14 bases fitting TRBD2. The junction had 6 bases not matched to a gene; V was cut back by 5 bases and J by 1 base. The CDR3 covers 17 residues. Germline V gene lookup returns CDR1 SEHNR and CDR2 FQNEAQ (reference sequence). The CDR3 DNA reads as TGTGCCAGCAGCCCTCAGACTAGCGGGGGGGCCCAAGAGACCCAGTACTTC. Protein: CASSPQTSGGAQETQYF.